This is a list of T cell receptor beta chains from one sample in a study of CD4 and CD8 cells across lung adenocarcinoma regions. TCRdb re-called the PCR reads with MiXCR, one entry per CDR3 protein. The table lists some 25,000 distinct CDR3 sequences, about 50% of them singletons. The sequenced sample was CD8+ T cells from the center of a lung tumor. The receptors here all came from a male donor with lung adenocarcinoma. The CD4 and CD8 labels of this study may be unreliable. The CDR3 runs from the conserved cysteine through the conserved F or W. A D gene is named only where the DNA matches it firmly. Rows give clone size only sometimes, using once, few, many, or a class for an expanded clone.

size,V,J,D,length,CDR3,DNA
few,TRBV9,TRBJ2-1,.,12,CASSDTYNEQFF,TGTGCCAGCAGCGACACATACAATGAGCAGTTCTTC
.,TRBV6-4,TRBJ2-4,.,16,CASSDSGPWAKNTQYF,TGTGCCAGCAGTGACTCGGGGCCGTGGGCCAAAAACACTCAGTACTTC
many,TRBV5-1,TRBJ2-2,TRBD1,15,CASSSGTGKTGELFF,TGCGCCAGCAGCTCTGGGACAGGGAAGACCGGGGAGCTGTTTTTT
.,TRBV7-8,TRBJ2-3,TRBD2,16,CASSLAASGNTDTQYF,TGTGCCAGCAGCTTAGCCGCTAGCGGGAACACAGATACGCAGTATTTT
few,TRBV7-3,TRBJ2-2,.,14,CASSTASNSGELFF,TGTGCCAGCAGCACGGCTAGCAACAGCGGGGAGCTGTTTTTT
few,TRBV6-2/TRBV6-3,TRBJ2-1,TRBD2,15,CASRRRGTSAWEQFF,TGTGCCAGCAGGAGAAGGGGGACTAGCGCTTGGGAGCAGTTCTTC
few,TRBV6-5,TRBJ2-2,.,15,CASSSSAGNTGELFF,.
many,TRBV6-5,TRBJ1-6,.,14,CASSSGPYNSPLHF,TGTGCCAGCAGTTCTGGGCCCTATAATTCACCCCTCCACTTT
.,TRBV5-1,TRBJ1-4,.,16,CASSLVQAATNEKLFF,TGCGCCAGCAGCTTGGTGCAGGCTGCAACTAATGAAAAACTGTTTTTT
.,TRBV6-1,TRBJ2-3,.,13,CATGLTDTNTQYF,TGTGCCACCGGACTAACAGACACAAATACTCAGTATTTC
.,TRBV7-2,TRBJ2-1,TRBD2,15,CASSLAGLAGNEQFF,TGTGCCAGCAGCTTAGCTGGACTAGCGGGCAATGAGCAGTTCTTC
once,TRBV10-1,TRBJ2-7,.,14,CGSRELQATDTQYF,TGCGGCAGCAGGGAGCTACAAGCCACAGATACGCAGTACTTC
.,TRBV10-2,TRBJ2-5,.,14,CAGRGFRAQDTQYF,TGCGCGGGCCGCGGGTTCCGGGCCCAAGACACCCAGTACTTC
.,TRBV6-1,TRBJ2-1,TRBD2,16,CASSEFGLAGVGEQFF,TGTGCCAGCAGTGAGTTCGGACTAGCGGGAGTTGGTGAGCAGTTCTTC
.,TRBV10-3,TRBJ2-3,.,14,CATSGKSHKNTQYF,TGTGCCACCTCAGGGAAGTCACACAAAAATACGCAGTATTTT
.,TRBV10-1,TRBJ2-3,TRBD2,18,CASSTAGGGQCDPETQYF,TGCGCCAGCAGTACGGCGGGGGGCGGACAGTGTGACCCAGAGACGCAGTATTTT
.,TRBV27,TRBJ2-3,.,11,CARCSTDIQYF,TGTGCCCGGTGTTCCACAGACATTCAGTATTTC
.,TRBV27,TRBJ2-7,TRBD1,14,CASSAPGQGNEQYF,TGTGCCAGCAGTGCCCCGGGACAGGGGAACGAGCAGTACTTC
.,TRBV10-1,TRBJ2-7,TRBD2,15,CASSPLSSGPYEQYF,TGCGCCAGCAGCCCCCTCTCTAGCGGACCCTACGAGCAGTACTTC
many,TRBV10-1,TRBJ2-3,TRBD2,12,CASGDSGDTQYF,TGCGCCAGCGGGGATAGCGGGGATACGCAGTATTTT
many,TRBV11-3,TRBJ2-7,TRBD1,14,CASSPGTGVGEQYF,TGTGCCAGCAGCCCCGGGACAGGGGTGGGAGAGCAGTACTTC
.,TRBV20-1,TRBJ1-3,TRBD1,13,CSAQGQGENTIYF,TGCAGTGCCCAGGGACAGGGTGAAAACACCATATATTTT
.,TRBV27,TRBJ2-7,.,15,CARGLGGLGPDTQYF,TGTGCCAGGGGTCTTGGGGGCCTGGGTCCAGATACGCAGTACTTC
many,TRBV27,TRBJ1-1,.,12,CASRTVGTEAFF,TGTGCCAGCCGAACGGTGGGGACTGAAGCTTTCTTT
.,TRBV10-2,TRBJ2-1,.,16,CASQPIGRRSYNEQFF,TGCGCCAGCCAGCCCATCGGGAGACGGTCCTACAATGAGCAGTTCTTC
.,TRBV27,TRBJ2-5,.,14,CAGIGVRDPETQYF,TGTGCGGGGATTGGGGTCCGTGACCCAGAGACCCAGTACTTC
.,TRBV6-1,TRBJ2-4,.,16,CASSDAGLGAGDMQYF,TGTGCCAGCAGTGACGCGGGGCTGGGAGCCGGGGACATGCAGTACTTC
.,TRBV10-1,TRBJ2-2,.,14,CASSADSAVGELFF,TGCGCCAGCAGTGCAGACTCGGCCGTCGGGGAGCTGTTTTTT
.,TRBV6-1,TRBJ2-3,.,13,CASKEGNADTQYF,TGTGCCAGCAAGGAGGGCAATGCAGATACGCAGTATTTT
few,TRBV25-1,TRBJ2-5,TRBD2,14,CASGLAGGTGTQYF,TGTGCCAGCGGACTAGCGGGAGGGACGGGGACCCAGTACTTC
few,TRBV6-1,TRBJ2-2,TRBD2,16,CASSLERGGGTGELFF,TGTGCCAGCAGTCTGGAGCGGGGGGGCGGCACCGGGGAGCTGTTTTTT
many,TRBV6-2/TRBV6-3,TRBJ1-2,.,13,CASSRQADYGYTF,TGTGCCAGCAGTAGACAGGCTGACTATGGCTACACCTTC
medium-sized,TRBV6-5,TRBJ2-1,.,14,CASSYFYPGNEQFF,TGTGCCAGCAGTTACTTTTACCCTGGCAATGAGCAGTTCTTC
many,TRBV7-2,TRBJ2-1,TRBD2,16,CASSFPLSGRNNEQFF,TGTGCCAGCAGCTTCCCCCTCAGCGGGAGGAACAATGAGCAGTTCTTC
many,TRBV4-1,TRBJ2-5,.,16,CASSRTSGEVAETQYF,TGCGCCAGCAGCCGCACATCAGGGGAGGTAGCGGAGACCCAGTACTTC
medium-sized,TRBV6-6,TRBJ2-5,.,13,CASTYQLQETQYF,TGTGCCAGCACTTATCAGCTCCAAGAGACCCAGTACTTC
.,TRBV30,TRBJ2-6,.,15,CAWSAGTSGANVLTF,TGTGCCTGGAGTGCCGGGACATCTGGGGCCAACGTCCTGACTTTC
once,TRBV10-3,TRBJ2-3,.,14,CAISDALAKNTQYF,TGTGCCATCAGTGATGCTCTAGCCAAAAACACGCAGTATTTT
.,TRBV6-1,TRBJ2-7,.,14,CASSQTASPYEQYF,TGTGCCAGCAGTCAGACAGCCAGCCCCTACGAGCAGTACTTC
once,TRBV6-5,TRBJ1-1,.,11,CASSYNIEAFF,TGTGCCAGCAGTTACAACATAGAAGCTTTCTTT
few,TRBV7-8,TRBJ2-5,.,14,CTSSFRTVQETQYF,TGTACCAGCAGCTTTCGGACAGTTCAAGAGACCCAGTACTTC
few,TRBV6-2/TRBV6-3,TRBJ2-2,TRBD2,18,CASSHPGLAAKRTGELFF,TGTGCCAGCAGTCATCCGGGACTAGCGGCCAAGCGGACCGGGGAGCTGTTTTTT
.,TRBV6-1,TRBJ2-5,.,16,CASGGAGSRDRETQYF,TGTGCCAGCGGGGGAGCCGGGAGCCGGGATCGGGAGACACAGTACTTC
.,TRBV6-1,TRBJ2-4,TRBD2,16,CASREAGLCATDIQYF,TGTGCCAGCCGTGAAGCGGGGCTGTGCGCCACAGACATTCAGTACTTC
many,TRBV15,TRBJ2-1,.,12,CATSRERGSSFF,TGTGCCACCAGCAGAGAGCGAGGGAGTTCGTTCTTC
.,TRBV6-5,TRBJ2-5,.,15,CGGGWGSRGPETQYF,TGTGGCGGCGGTTGGGGGAGCCGTGGCCCAGAGACGCAGTACTTT
few,TRBV11-2,TRBJ2-7,TRBD1,15,CASSFSGTGGYEQYF,TGTGCCAGCAGCTTTTCCGGGACAGGGGGCTACGAGCAGTACTTC
.,TRBV6-1,TRBJ2-4,.,15,CASSEREGDKDTQYF,TGTGCCAGCAGTGAAAGAGAGGGAGACAAAGACACTCAGTACTTC
.,TRBV27,TRBJ2-7,.,14,CASSLWQGSYEQYF,TGTGCCAGCAGTTTATGGCAGGGGTCCTACGAGCAGTACTTC
.,TRBV6-1,TRBJ2-4,.,16,CASREAGMGARDTQYF,TGTGCCAGCCGCGAAGCGGGGATGGGGGCCAGGGACACGCAGTATTTC
.,TRBV6-1,TRBJ2-5,TRBD2,13,CASSGTRRYERYF,TGTGCCAGCAGCGGGACTAGGAGGTACGAGCGGTACTTC
.,TRBV12-3/TRBV12-4,TRBJ2-5,.,13,CASSSRNGNEQYF,TGTGCCAGCAGTTCAAGAAATGGGAATGAGCAGTACTTC
few,TRBV6-1,TRBJ2-1,.,12,CASRSVGNEQFF,TGTGCCAGCAGATCAGTAGGCAATGAGCAGTTCTTC
many,TRBV6-5,TRBJ2-1,TRBD1,12,CASGDRKGEQFF,TGTGCCAGCGGGGACAGAAAAGGTGAGCAGTTCTTC
.,TRBV3-1,TRBJ2-3,.,15,CASSQVGAESDTQYF,TGTGCCAGCAGCCAAGTGGGGGCCGAGTCCGATACGCAGTATTTT
.,TRBV7-2,TRBJ2-5,.,14,CASSQLTSGGTQYF,TGTGCCAGCAGCCAGCTCACTAGTGGTGGGACCCAGTACTTC
.,TRBV10-1,TRBJ2-5,.,15,CARGLGGRGPDTQYF,TGCGCCAGGGGGCTCGGGGGCCGGGGCCCAGATACCCAGTACTTC